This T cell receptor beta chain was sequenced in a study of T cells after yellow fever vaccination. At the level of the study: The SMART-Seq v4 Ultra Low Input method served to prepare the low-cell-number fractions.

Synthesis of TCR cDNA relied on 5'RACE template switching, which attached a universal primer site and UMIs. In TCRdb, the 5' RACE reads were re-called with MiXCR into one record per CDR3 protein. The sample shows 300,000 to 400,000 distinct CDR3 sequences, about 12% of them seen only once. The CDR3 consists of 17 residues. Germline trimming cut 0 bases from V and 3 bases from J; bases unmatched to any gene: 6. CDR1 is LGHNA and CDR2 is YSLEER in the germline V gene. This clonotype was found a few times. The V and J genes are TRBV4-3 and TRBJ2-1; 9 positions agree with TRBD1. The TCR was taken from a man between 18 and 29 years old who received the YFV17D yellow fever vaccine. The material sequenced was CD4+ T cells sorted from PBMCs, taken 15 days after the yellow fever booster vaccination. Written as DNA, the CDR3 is TGCGCCAGCAGCCAAGAGGGGGGACAGGGCAACTACAATGAGCAGTTCTTC. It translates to CASSQEGGQGNYNEQFF.